The rows below give T cell receptor beta chains drawn from one sample of a study of Ad26.COV2.S vaccination and SARS-CoV-2 variants. Method: immunoSEQ multiplex PCR; TCRdb's copy keeps in-frame clones and lacks some. The sample lists approximately 250,000 clones, about 83% seen once, with just under 3% in the top ten. Sequenced here: peripheral blood, sampled in a trial of Ad26.COV2.S vaccine versus placebo. The receptors were sampled from a person between 18 and 60 years old who received the Ad26.COV2.S COVID-19 vaccine or a placebo. Both conserved end residues are part of each CDR3. The order of the fields is J gene, V gene, clone size, D gene, CDR3 protein, CDR3 DNA. A D gene is named only where the DNA matches it firmly. Part of the rows lack a size; the others show once, few, many or a class for expanded clones.

j_gene: TRBJ1-1
v_gene: TRBV11-2
abundance: -
d_gene: TRBD1
CDR3aa: CASRLVQGAGREAFF
CDR3nt: TGTGCCAGCAGGTTGGTGCAGGGGGCTGGGAGAGAAGCTTTCTTT

j_gene: TRBJ2-1
v_gene: TRBV7-9
abundance: -
d_gene: -
CDR3aa: CASSLQTRPGNEQFF
CDR3nt: TGTGCCAGCAGCTTACAGACTAGGCCAGGGAATGAGCAGTTCTTC

j_gene: TRBJ2-3
v_gene: TRBV6-5
abundance: -
d_gene: TRBD2
CDR3aa: CASSRGGLAGDTQYF
CDR3nt: TGTGCCAGCAGTCGCGGAGGACTAGCGGGAGATACGCAGTATTTT

j_gene: TRBJ2-7
v_gene: TRBV4-1
abundance: -
d_gene: -
CDR3aa: CASSQEAGLYEQYF
CDR3nt: TGCGCCAGCAGCCAAGAGGCAGGGCTCTACGAGCAGTACTTC

j_gene: TRBJ2-1
v_gene: TRBV15
abundance: -
d_gene: -
CDR3aa: CATSGPTKLLRNEQFF
CDR3nt: TGTGCCACCAGCGGTCCGACAAAGCTCCTGAGGAATGAGCAGTTCTTC

j_gene: TRBJ1-5
v_gene: TRBV12-5
abundance: -
d_gene: TRBD1
CDR3aa: CASADRTGSQHF
CDR3nt: TGTGCTAGTGCCGACCGGACAGGGTCCCAGCATTTT

j_gene: TRBJ1-2
v_gene: TRBV7-2
abundance: -
d_gene: TRBD1
CDR3aa: CASTDLSAGGWYGYTF
CDR3nt: TGTGCCAGCACCGACTTGAGTGCAGGGGGCTGGTATGGCTACACCTTC

j_gene: TRBJ1-3
v_gene: TRBV7-9
abundance: -
d_gene: -
CDR3aa: CASSLEWIGLNPGNTIYF
CDR3nt: TGTGCCAGCAGCTTAGAATGGATAGGACTTAACCCCGGAAACACCATATATTTT

j_gene: TRBJ1-2
v_gene: TRBV10-3
abundance: -
d_gene: -
CDR3aa: CAISESNRRTQSDSNYGYTF
CDR3nt: TGTGCCATCAGTGAGTCGAATCGGAGGACCCAGAGCGATTCTAACTATGGCTACACCTTC

j_gene: TRBJ1-5
v_gene: TRBV3-1/TRBV3-2
abundance: -
d_gene: -
CDR3aa: CASSRDSSNQPQHF
CDR3nt: TGTGCCAGCAGCCGAGACAGTAGCAATCAGCCCCAGCATTTT

j_gene: TRBJ2-1
v_gene: TRBV11-2
abundance: -
d_gene: TRBD2
CDR3aa: CASSASSGRRYNEQFF
CDR3nt: TGTGCCAGCAGCGCATCTAGCGGGAGGAGGTACAATGAGCAGTTCTTC

j_gene: TRBJ1-1
v_gene: TRBV6-2/TRBV6-3
abundance: once
d_gene: TRBD1
CDR3aa: CASSYFPWTGSNTEAFF
CDR3nt: TGTGCCAGCAGTTACTTCCCTTGGACAGGGTCGAACACTGAAGCTTTCTTT

j_gene: TRBJ1-2
v_gene: TRBV7-3
abundance: -
d_gene: -
CDR3aa: CASSSPPFGAVTF
CDR3nt: TGTGCCAGCAGCTCCCCCCCCTTCGGGGCGGTCACCTTC

j_gene: TRBJ2-2
v_gene: TRBV4-3
abundance: many
d_gene: TRBD1
CDR3aa: CASSRTGNTGELFF
CDR3nt: TGCGCCAGCAGTAGGACAGGGAACACCGGGGAGCTGTTTTTT

j_gene: TRBJ1-5
v_gene: TRBV7-2
abundance: -
d_gene: TRBD1
CDR3aa: CASSWTGVNQPQHF
CDR3nt: TGTGCCAGCAGCTGGACAGGGGTGAATCAGCCCCAGCATTTT

j_gene: TRBJ2-3
v_gene: TRBV14
abundance: -
d_gene: -
CDR3aa: CASSHQTTDTQYF
CDR3nt: TGTGCCAGCAGCCACCAGACCACAGATACGCAGTATTTT

j_gene: TRBJ2-1
v_gene: TRBV18
abundance: -
d_gene: TRBD2
CDR3aa: CASSLRTSEYNEQFF
CDR3nt: TGTGCCAGCTCACTTCGGACTAGCGAGTACAATGAGCAGTTCTTC

j_gene: TRBJ2-1
v_gene: TRBV7-8
abundance: -
d_gene: TRBD2
CDR3aa: CASSLAAGQKNEQFF
CDR3nt: TGTGCCAGCAGCTTAGCAGCGGGGCAGAAGAATGAGCAGTTCTTC

j_gene: TRBJ1-2
v_gene: TRBV21-1
abundance: -
d_gene: -
CDR3aa: CASRRRGGSLYGYTF
CDR3nt: TGTGCTAGCAGGAGAAGAGGGGGTTCCCTCTATGGCTACACCTTC

j_gene: TRBJ2-6
v_gene: TRBV4-2
abundance: -
d_gene: -
CDR3aa: CASSQDPTDANVLTF
CDR3nt: TGTGCCAGCAGCCAAGACCCGACGGACGCCAACGTCCTGACTTTC

j_gene: TRBJ2-1
v_gene: TRBV5-1
abundance: -
d_gene: -
CDR3aa: CASSLAEGGAPYNEQFF
CDR3nt: TGCGCCAGCAGCTTGGCCGAGGGCGGGGCCCCCTACAATGAGCAGTTCTTC

j_gene: TRBJ1-1
v_gene: TRBV6-2/TRBV6-3
abundance: -
d_gene: -
CDR3aa: CASSYSTLTYFPEAFF
CDR3nt: TGTGCCAGCAGTTACTCAACGCTAACTTACTTCCCTGAAGCTTTCTTT

j_gene: TRBJ1-2
v_gene: TRBV5-6
abundance: few
d_gene: TRBD1
CDR3aa: CASSYALTRDRKWSGYTF
CDR3nt: TGTGCCAGCAGCTACGCTCTTACCCGGGACAGGAAGTGGAGTGGCTACACCTTC

j_gene: TRBJ2-5
v_gene: TRBV4-3
abundance: -
d_gene: -
CDR3aa: CASSQVGASTGTQYF
CDR3nt: TGCGCCAGCAGCCAAGTCGGGGCTTCAACGGGGACCCAGTACTTC

j_gene: TRBJ2-4
v_gene: TRBV11-2
abundance: -
d_gene: -
CDR3aa: CASSLAGMVNIQYF
CDR3nt: TGTGCCAGCAGCTTAGCCGGGATGGTGAACATTCAGTACTTC

j_gene: TRBJ2-2
v_gene: TRBV5-4
abundance: -
d_gene: -
CDR3aa: CASRRSRRDGDTGELFF
CDR3nt: TGTGCCAGCAGGCGTTCCAGACGGGATGGCGATACCGGGGAGCTGTTTTTT

j_gene: TRBJ2-3
v_gene: TRBV7-8
abundance: -
d_gene: TRBD2
CDR3aa: CASSLGLAGMIDTQYF
CDR3nt: TGTGCCAGCAGCTTAGGACTAGCGGGAATGATAGATACGCAGTATTTT

j_gene: TRBJ2-6
v_gene: TRBV9
abundance: -
d_gene: -
CDR3aa: CASSPTGSSGANVLTF
CDR3nt: TGTGCCAGCAGCCCGACAGGTAGCTCTGGGGCCAACGTCCTGACTTTC

j_gene: TRBJ1-2
v_gene: TRBV6-2/TRBV6-3
abundance: -
d_gene: TRBD1
CDR3aa: CASSYSVWTGDGYTF
CDR3nt: TGTGCCAGCAGTTACTCGGTCTGGACAGGGGATGGCTACACCTTC

j_gene: TRBJ1-4
v_gene: TRBV6-5
abundance: few
d_gene: TRBD1
CDR3aa: CASSYRGGGEKLFF
CDR3nt: TGTGCCAGCAGTTACCGAGGGGGCGGTGAAAAACTGTTTTTT

j_gene: TRBJ1-2
v_gene: TRBV9
abundance: -
d_gene: -
CDR3aa: CASSALALEGYTF
CDR3nt: TGTGCCAGCAGCGCCCTGGCCTTGGAAGGCTACACCTTC

j_gene: TRBJ1-1
v_gene: TRBV11-3
abundance: once
d_gene: TRBD1
CDR3aa: CASSSTGSAEAFF
CDR3nt: TGTGCCAGCAGCTCGACAGGGAGTGCTGAAGCTTTCTTT

j_gene: TRBJ2-5
v_gene: TRBV7-6
abundance: -
d_gene: -
CDR3aa: CASSLGGREETQYF
CDR3nt: TGTGCCAGCAGCCTGGGGGGCCGGGAGGAGACCCAGTACTTC

j_gene: TRBJ2-3
v_gene: TRBV19
abundance: -
d_gene: -
CDR3aa: CASSYSPDTQYF
CDR3nt: TGTGCCAGTAGTTATAGCCCAGATACGCAGTATTTT

j_gene: TRBJ2-3
v_gene: TRBV2
abundance: -
d_gene: -
CDR3aa: CANRDAGGADTQYF
CDR3nt: TGTGCCAATCGGGACGCCGGAGGAGCAGATACGCAGTATTTT

j_gene: TRBJ1-1
v_gene: TRBV24-1
abundance: -
d_gene: -
CDR3aa: CATSDSGVDTEAFF
CDR3nt: TGTGCCACCAGTGATTCAGGGGTTGACACTGAAGCTTTCTTT

j_gene: TRBJ2-2
v_gene: TRBV6-2/TRBV6-3
abundance: -
d_gene: -
CDR3aa: CASSYADREIGELFF
CDR3nt: TGTGCCAGCAGTTATGCAGACCGAGAGATCGGGGAGCTGTTTTTT

j_gene: TRBJ2-1
v_gene: TRBV12-3/TRBV12-4
abundance: -
d_gene: -
CDR3aa: CAGGRIYNEQFF
CDR3nt: TGTGCTGGGGGGAGGATTTACAATGAGCAGTTCTTC

j_gene: TRBJ2-3
v_gene: TRBV4-2
abundance: -
d_gene: TRBD2
CDR3aa: CASSQGPLTSGGSTDTQYF
CDR3nt: TGTGCCAGCAGCCAAGGCCCCCTGACTAGCGGGGGGAGCACAGATACGCAGTATTTT

j_gene: TRBJ2-1
v_gene: TRBV5-4
abundance: -
d_gene: TRBD2
CDR3aa: CASSSVGTSGRKFF
CDR3nt: TGTGCCAGCAGCTCTGTTGGGACTAGCGGGAGAAAGTTCTTC

j_gene: TRBJ1-2
v_gene: TRBV5-5
abundance: -
d_gene: -
CDR3aa: CASSLRGFYGYTF
CDR3nt: TGTGCCAGCAGCTTGAGGGGTTTCTATGGCTACACCTTC

j_gene: TRBJ1-4
v_gene: TRBV10-3
abundance: -
d_gene: TRBD1
CDR3aa: CAISEGQEYEKLFF
CDR3nt: TGTGCCATCAGTGAGGGACAGGAGTATGAAAAACTGTTTTTT

j_gene: TRBJ1-6
v_gene: TRBV2
abundance: -
d_gene: -
CDR3aa: CASRQGSYNSPLHF
CDR3nt: TGTGCCAGCAGACAGGGTTCCTATAATTCACCCCTCCACTTT

j_gene: TRBJ2-4
v_gene: TRBV7-8
abundance: -
d_gene: -
CDR3aa: CASSFLGTKNIQYF
CDR3nt: TGTGCCAGCAGCTTTCTAGGAACCAAAAACATTCAGTACTTC

j_gene: TRBJ2-2
v_gene: TRBV7-3
abundance: few
d_gene: -
CDR3aa: CASSLSGVNTGELFF
CDR3nt: TGTGCCAGCAGCCTGAGCGGAGTGAACACCGGGGAGCTGTTTTTT

j_gene: TRBJ2-6
v_gene: TRBV6-5
abundance: -
d_gene: TRBD2
CDR3aa: CASRGTTGANVLTF
CDR3nt: TGTGCCAGCAGGGGGACTACTGGGGCCAACGTCCTGACTTTC